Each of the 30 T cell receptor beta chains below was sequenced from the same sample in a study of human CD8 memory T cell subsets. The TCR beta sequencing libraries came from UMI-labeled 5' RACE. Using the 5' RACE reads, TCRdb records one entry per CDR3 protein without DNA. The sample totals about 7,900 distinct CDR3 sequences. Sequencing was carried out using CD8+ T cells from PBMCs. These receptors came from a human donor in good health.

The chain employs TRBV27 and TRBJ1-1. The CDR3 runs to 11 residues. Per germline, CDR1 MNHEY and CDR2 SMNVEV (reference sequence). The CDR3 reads CASSSNTEAFF.

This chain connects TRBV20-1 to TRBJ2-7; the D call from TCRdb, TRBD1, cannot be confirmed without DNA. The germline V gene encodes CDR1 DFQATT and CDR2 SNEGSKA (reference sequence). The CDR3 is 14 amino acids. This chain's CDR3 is CSVNLGSGADEQYF.

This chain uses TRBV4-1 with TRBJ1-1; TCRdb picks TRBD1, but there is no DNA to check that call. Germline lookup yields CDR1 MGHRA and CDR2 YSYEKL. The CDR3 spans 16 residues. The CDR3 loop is CASKEDVAGWNTEAFF.

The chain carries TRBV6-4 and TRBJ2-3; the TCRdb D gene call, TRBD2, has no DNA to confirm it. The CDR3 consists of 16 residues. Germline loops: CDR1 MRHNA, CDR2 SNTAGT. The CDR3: CASSDSTSGGTDTQYF.

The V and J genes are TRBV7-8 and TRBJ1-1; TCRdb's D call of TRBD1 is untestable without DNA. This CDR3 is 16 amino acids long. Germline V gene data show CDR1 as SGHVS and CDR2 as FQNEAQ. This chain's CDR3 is CASSLDYIDRRTEAFF.

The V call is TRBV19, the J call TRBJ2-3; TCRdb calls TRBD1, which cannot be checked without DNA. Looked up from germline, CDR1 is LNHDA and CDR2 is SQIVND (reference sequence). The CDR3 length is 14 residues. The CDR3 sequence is CASETGQGTDTQYF.

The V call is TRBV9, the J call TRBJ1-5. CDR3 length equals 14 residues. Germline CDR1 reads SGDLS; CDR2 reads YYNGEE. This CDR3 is CASSPEGGYQPQHF.

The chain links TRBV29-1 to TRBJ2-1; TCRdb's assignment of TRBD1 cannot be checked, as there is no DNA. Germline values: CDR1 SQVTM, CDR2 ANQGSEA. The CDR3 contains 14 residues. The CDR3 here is CSVETGKSYNEQFF.

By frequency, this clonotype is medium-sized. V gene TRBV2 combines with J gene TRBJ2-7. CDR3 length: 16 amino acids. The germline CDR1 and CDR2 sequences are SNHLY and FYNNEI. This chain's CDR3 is CASSESLAGGLYEQYF.

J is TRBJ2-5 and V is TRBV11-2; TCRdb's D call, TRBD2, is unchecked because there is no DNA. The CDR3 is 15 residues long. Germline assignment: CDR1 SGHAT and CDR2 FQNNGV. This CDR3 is CASSLGRRVLETQYF. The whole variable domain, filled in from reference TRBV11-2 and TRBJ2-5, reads EAGVAQSPRYKIIEKRQSVAFWCNPISGHATLYWYQQILGQGPKLLIQFQNNGVVDDSQLPKDRFSAERLKGVDSTLKIQPAKLEDSAVYLCASSLGRRVLETQYFGPGTRLLVL.

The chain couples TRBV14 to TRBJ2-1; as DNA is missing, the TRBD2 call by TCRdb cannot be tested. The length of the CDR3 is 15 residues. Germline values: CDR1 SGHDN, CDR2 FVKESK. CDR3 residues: CASSQDSGSSYEQFF.

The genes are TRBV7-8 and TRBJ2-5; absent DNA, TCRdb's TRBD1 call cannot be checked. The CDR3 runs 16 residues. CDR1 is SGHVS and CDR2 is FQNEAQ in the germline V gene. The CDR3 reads CAITPWGATYQETQYF.

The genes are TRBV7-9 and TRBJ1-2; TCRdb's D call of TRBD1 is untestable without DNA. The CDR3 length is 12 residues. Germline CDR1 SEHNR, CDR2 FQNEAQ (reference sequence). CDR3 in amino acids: CASSPGAYGYTF.

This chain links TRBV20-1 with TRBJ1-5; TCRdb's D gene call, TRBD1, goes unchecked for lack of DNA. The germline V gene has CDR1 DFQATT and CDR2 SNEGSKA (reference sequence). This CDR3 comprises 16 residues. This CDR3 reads CSASRRGDYSNQPQHF.

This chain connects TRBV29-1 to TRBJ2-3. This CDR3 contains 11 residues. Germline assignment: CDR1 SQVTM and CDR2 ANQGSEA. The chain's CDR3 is CSVGIGDTQYF.

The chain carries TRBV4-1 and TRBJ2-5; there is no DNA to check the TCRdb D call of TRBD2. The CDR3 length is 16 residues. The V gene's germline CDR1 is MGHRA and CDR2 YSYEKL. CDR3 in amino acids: CASSQSAAGGQEIQYF.

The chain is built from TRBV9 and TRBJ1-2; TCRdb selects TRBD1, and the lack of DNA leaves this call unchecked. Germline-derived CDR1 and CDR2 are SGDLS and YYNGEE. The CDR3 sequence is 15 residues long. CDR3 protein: CASRGEQWILYGYTF.

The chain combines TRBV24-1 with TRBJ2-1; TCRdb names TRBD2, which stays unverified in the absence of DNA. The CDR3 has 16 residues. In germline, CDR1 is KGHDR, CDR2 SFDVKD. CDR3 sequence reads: CATSDLRAGGGNEQFF.

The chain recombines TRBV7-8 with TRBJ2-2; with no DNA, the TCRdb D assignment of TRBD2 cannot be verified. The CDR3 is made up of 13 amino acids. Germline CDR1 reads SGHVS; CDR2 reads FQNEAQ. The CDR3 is CALRGDDTGELFF.

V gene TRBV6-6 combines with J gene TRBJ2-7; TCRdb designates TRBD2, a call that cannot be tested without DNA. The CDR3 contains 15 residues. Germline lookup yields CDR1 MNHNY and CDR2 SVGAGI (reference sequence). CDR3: CASSYVQGLSYEQYF.

CDR3 loop: CASTQSLLETQYF. This sequence joins TRBV28 and TRBJ2-5. The CDR3 spans 13 residues. Germline V gene data show CDR1 as MDHEN and CDR2 as SYDVKM.

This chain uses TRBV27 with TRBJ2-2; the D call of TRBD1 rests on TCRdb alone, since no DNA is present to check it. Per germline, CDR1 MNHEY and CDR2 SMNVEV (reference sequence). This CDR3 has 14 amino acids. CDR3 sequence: CAARRGANTGELFF.

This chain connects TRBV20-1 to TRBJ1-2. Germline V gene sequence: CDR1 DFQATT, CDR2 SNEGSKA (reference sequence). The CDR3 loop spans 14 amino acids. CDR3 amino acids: CSARVESVNYGYTF.

The CDR3 region is CASSHYRSSDEQYF. The rearrangement uses TRBV14 and TRBJ2-7. The CDR3 is 14 amino acids. The germline V gene encodes CDR1 SGHDN and CDR2 FVKESK.

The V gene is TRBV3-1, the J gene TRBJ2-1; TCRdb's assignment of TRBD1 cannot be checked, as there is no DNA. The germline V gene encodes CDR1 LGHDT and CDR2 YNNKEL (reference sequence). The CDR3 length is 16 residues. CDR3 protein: CASSPERLTGGDEQFF.

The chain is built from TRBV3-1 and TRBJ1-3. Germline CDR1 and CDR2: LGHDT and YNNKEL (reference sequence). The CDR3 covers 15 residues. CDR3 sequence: CASTQDGTSGNTIYF.

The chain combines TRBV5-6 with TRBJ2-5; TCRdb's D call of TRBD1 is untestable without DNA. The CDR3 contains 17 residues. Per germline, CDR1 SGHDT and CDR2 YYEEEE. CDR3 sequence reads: CASSSPVDRGIEETQYF.

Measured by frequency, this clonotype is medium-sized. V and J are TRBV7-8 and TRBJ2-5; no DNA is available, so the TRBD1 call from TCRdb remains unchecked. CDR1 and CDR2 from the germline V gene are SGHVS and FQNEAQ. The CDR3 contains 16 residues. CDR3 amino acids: CASSLRTGVYQETQYF.

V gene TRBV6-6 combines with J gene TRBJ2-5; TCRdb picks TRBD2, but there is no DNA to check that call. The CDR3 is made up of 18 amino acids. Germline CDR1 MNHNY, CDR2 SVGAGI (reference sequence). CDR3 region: CASSYSLVPGGTEETQYF.

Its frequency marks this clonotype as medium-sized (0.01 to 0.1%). CDR3 sequence: CATSLPGPYQPQHF. V gene TRBV15 combines with J gene TRBJ1-5; TCRdb selects TRBD1, and the lack of DNA leaves this call unchecked. The CDR3 is made up of 14 amino acids. Germline loops: CDR1 LNHNV, CDR2 YYDKDF (reference sequence).